This TCR beta chain was documented in a study of early T cells in non-severe SARS-CoV-2 infection. As for the study in general: Unsorted whole-blood RNA was sequenced in bulk, leaving chains unpaired.

This clonotype was picked up a small number of times. TCRdb analysed the 5' RACE reads with MiXCR anew, one entry per CDR3 protein. The sample records about 64,000 distinct CDR3 sequences, about 17% being singletons. In germline, CDR1 is SEHNR, CDR2 FQNEAQ (reference sequence). CDR3 length: 16 residues. V lost 1 base, J lost 4 bases, and 16 bases lay in between. The specimen comprised whole blood, sampled at baseline. The chain has TRBV7-9 and TRBJ2-5; perhaps TRBD1 as D (6 bases). The clonotype originates from an adult who was a healthcare worker with PCR-confirmed SARS-CoV-2 infection or an uninfected control (not recorded which). The CDR3 spells CASSLGTDTIVETQYF. Written as DNA, the CDR3 is TGTGCCAGCAGCTTAGGGACAGACACAATTGTAGAGACCCAGTACTTC.